Listed here are 20 T cell receptor beta chains from one sample, sequenced in a study of technical replicates of blood from a handful of donors. Measured with immunoSEQ multiplex PCR; TCRdb has only the in-frame clones, and not every one. The repertoire includes some 77,000 clones, approximately 86% of them detected once, and roughly 4.5% sits in the top ten. The material sequenced was PBMCs. Receptors originate from a human donor in good health. Some clones in this sample may be carry-over from other donors' samples.

The J gene is TRBJ2-1, the V gene TRBV7-9, with 14 bases fitting TRBD2. CDR3 length: 16 amino acids. V lost 5 bases, J lost 9 bases, and 9 bases stayed unmatched. The germline V gene encodes CDR1 SEHNR and CDR2 FQNEAQ (reference sequence). The CDR3 region has the DNA TGTGCCAGCAGCCCTATGACTAGCGGGGGGGCCGGTGAGCAGTTCTTC. Translated, it gives CASSPMTSGGAGEQFF.

This chain uses TRBV6-5 with TRBJ2-5, with D tentatively TRBD1 (7 bases). The CDR3 spans 14 residues. Between the trimmed V and J ends, which lost 5 bases and 7 bases, there was a span of 17 bases. The V gene's germline CDR1 is MNHEY and CDR2 SVGAGI. The CDR3 DNA sequence: TGTGCCAGCAGTGCAACAGGGGCCGGGGGGACCCAGTACTTC. It specifies CASSATGAGGTQYF.

This chain links TRBV5-6 with TRBJ2-7; 8 bases map to TRBD1. The V gene end was trimmed by 4 bases and the J gene end by 2 bases; junction bases not matched to a gene: 8. The CDR3 is 15 amino acids. Per germline, CDR1 SGHDT and CDR2 YYEEEE. In nucleotides, the CDR3 is TGTGCCAGCAGCCTGCCCGGGACAGGAACCTACGAGCAGTACTTC. This encodes CASSLPGTGTYEQYF.

The V gene is TRBV6-5, the J gene TRBJ1-2, with D tentatively TRBD1 (6 bases). The germline CDR1 and CDR2 sequences are MNHEY and SVGAGI. The V end was cut by 0 bases, the J end by 7 bases, with 9 bases between. The length of the CDR3 is 13 residues. CDR3 DNA: TGTGCCAGCAGTTACTCGGGGGGGCCTGGCTACACCTTC. Encoded protein: CASSYSGGPGYTF.

This clone occurred once. The V and J genes are TRBV7-3 and TRBJ2-3, with 7 positions matching TRBD2. There are 13 residues in the CDR3. Germline V gene sequence: CDR1 SGHTA, CDR2 FQGTGA. V was pared by 8 bases and J by 3 bases, with 5 bases of the junction left unmatched. The CDR3 loop is CASRAGVTDTQYF. The DNA of the CDR3 is TGTGCCAGCCGGGCGGGAGTGACAGATACGCAGTATTTT.

V gene TRBV4-2 combines with J gene TRBJ2-1; 9 nucleotides align to TRBD2. The V gene's germline CDR1 is LGHNA and CDR2 YNFKEQ. The V gene end was trimmed by 1 base and the J gene end by 6 bases; junction bases not matched to a gene: 7. This CDR3 comprises 16 residues. The CDR3 region is CASSQGGSGGPNEQFF. CDR3 DNA: TGTGCCAGCAGCCAAGGGGGTAGCGGGGGACCCAATGAGCAGTTCTTC.

The V gene is TRBV6-5, the J gene TRBJ1-2; D is unclear. This CDR3 spans 14 amino acids. From germline, CDR1 is MNHEY and CDR2 SVGAGI. V shed 2 bases and J shed 4 bases, with 11 bases lying between them. The CDR3 loop is CASSYRESGYGYTF. The CDR3 DNA reads TGTGCCAGCAGTTACAGGGAAAGCGGCTATGGCTACACCTTC.

The CDR3 protein is CAWSVQGTDTQYF. The CDR3 bases are TGTGCCTGGAGTGTACAGGGCACAGATACGCAGTATTTT. The chain combines TRBV30 with TRBJ2-3; D is possibly TRBD1 (5 bases). Per germline, CDR1 GTSNPN and CDR2 SVGIG (reference sequence). V dropped 0 bases and J dropped 1 base, with 5 bases sitting between them. CDR3 length: 13 residues.

V is TRBV6-1 and J is TRBJ2-5, with TRBD2 matching over 13 bases. CDR3 length: 15 amino acids. Germline V gene sequence: CDR1 MNHNS, CDR2 SASEGT. The V segment lost 7 bases and the J segment 2 bases; nucleotides outside the gene matches: 4. The CDR3 DNA follows: TGTGCCAGCATTTCGGGACTAGCGGGACAAGAGACCCAGTACTTC. It yields the protein CASISGLAGQETQYF.

The table lists this clone with a few counts. The V call is TRBV7-2, the J call TRBJ1-5; D is possibly TRBD1 (6 bases). The V gene's germline CDR1 is SGHTA and CDR2 FQGNSA. The ends were cut back, 6 bases at V and 1 base at J, with 13 bases in the middle. This CDR3 is built from 15 residues. As DNA, the CDR3 is TGTGCCAGCAGTACCGGGACAAGGAGCAATCAGCCCCAGCATTTT. Its protein product is CASSTGTRSNQPQHF.

The chain recombines TRBV5-1 with TRBJ2-1; TRBD2 matches at 10 bases. The V gene end was trimmed by 1 base and the J gene end by 7 bases; junction bases not matched to a gene: 2. CDR1 is SGHRS and CDR2 is YFSETQ in the germline V gene. CDR3 length: 14 residues. Written as DNA, the CDR3 is TGCGCCAGCAGCTTGAATAGCGGGAGGAATGAGCAGTTCTTC. It translates to CASSLNSGRNEQFF.

A single count supports this clone. The chain joins TRBV25-1 to TRBJ2-3; D is perhaps TRBD1 (6 bases). V was trimmed by 6 bases and J by 1 base, leaving 8 bases between them. The length of the CDR3 is 13 residues. Germline V gene data show CDR1 as MGHDK and CDR2 as SYGVNS. CDR3 DNA sequence: TGTGCCAGCAGGGGGGCGGGCACAGATACGCAGTATTTT. Amino acids: CASRGAGTDTQYF.

The rearrangement links TRBV29-1 to TRBJ1-1, with D unresolved. This CDR3 is built from 15 residues. Germline loops: CDR1 SQVTM, CDR2 ANQGSEA. The V end lost 4 bases, the J end lost 1 base, and 16 bases lay between the germline ends. CDR3 sequence (DNA): TGCAGCGTTGCAGGCCGGACTTACCAGAACACTGAAGCTTTCTTT. Translated: CSVAGRTYQNTEAFF.

In its sample, this clone was seen once. The V and J genes are TRBV19 and TRBJ1-6; 10 positions agree with TRBD1. J gave up 7 bases and V 6 bases, and 9 bases lay outside the gene matches. Germline V CDR1 and CDR2: LNHDA, SQIVND (reference sequence). The CDR3 runs to 16 residues. CDR3 residues: CASRPTGGFPNSPLHF. In DNA form, the CDR3 reads TGTGCCAGTAGGCCGACAGGGGGCTTTCCAAATTCACCCCTCCACTTT.

The chain couples TRBV5-1 to TRBJ2-7, with TRBD1 identical over 7 bases. Germline V gene data show CDR1 as SGHRS and CDR2 as YFSETQ. The CDR3 runs 15 residues. The V segment lost 4 bases and the J segment 0 bases; nucleotides outside the gene matches: 7. CDR3 residues: CASSRETGASYEQYF. The CDR3 DNA sequence: TGCGCCAGCAGCCGGGAAACAGGGGCCTCCTACGAGCAGTACTTC.

The genes are TRBV5-8 and TRBJ1-2; D is uncertain. CDR3 length: 9 residues. CDR1 and CDR2 from the germline V gene are SGHTS and YDEGEE. V was cut by 7 bases and J by 8 bases, with 6 bases left in between. CDR3 residues: CASLRGYTF. CDR3 in DNA: TGTGCCAGCCTGCGAGGCTACACCTTC. The whole variable domain, filled in from reference TRBV5-8 and TRBJ1-2, reads EAGVTQSPTHLIKTRGQQATLRCSPISGHTSVYWYQQALGLGLQFLLWYDEGEERNRGNFPPRFSGRQFPNYSSELNVNALELEDSALYLCASLRGYTFGSGTRLTVV.

This chain uses TRBV4-1 with TRBJ2-5, with TRBD2 as a possible D gene (5 bases). The germline gives CDR1 MGHRA, CDR2 YSYEKL. Trimming shortened V by 0 bases and J by 5 bases, and 13 bases separated the two germline ends. The CDR3 covers 15 residues. The CDR3 loop is CASSQDLLQRETQYF. CDR3 sequence (DNA): TGCGCCAGCAGCCAAGATTTGTTACAGCGGGAGACCCAGTACTTC.

V usage is TRBV7-2 and J usage is TRBJ2-2; 9 bases map to TRBD2. Trimming cost V 2 bases and J 6 bases; bases outside gene matches: 7. The CDR3 runs 16 residues. CDR1 and CDR2 from the germline V gene are SGHTA and FQGNSA. In nucleotides, the CDR3 is TGTGCCAGCAGCTTAAGAGGCGGGGGGGCCCCCGGGGAGCTGTTTTTT. This encodes CASSLRGGGAPGELFF.

The chain recombines TRBV7-2 with TRBJ1-3; D is perhaps TRBD1 (6 bases). V shed 1 base and J shed 6 bases, with 13 bases lying between them. The CDR3 consists of 15 residues. Germline CDR1 and CDR2: SGHTA and FQGNSA. In DNA, the CDR3 is TGTGCCAGCAGCTTAGAGGCAGGGGTGCTAAACACCATATATTTT. Its protein product is CASSLEAGVLNTIYF.

The chain uses TRBV2 and TRBJ2-5; maybe TRBD1 (6 bases). The germline gives CDR1 SNHLY, CDR2 FYNNEI. With 5 bases removed from V and 3 bases from J, the gap between germline ends came to 7 bases. The CDR3 consists of 12 residues. CDR3 loop: CASSRQEETQYF. CDR3 DNA sequence: TGTGCCAGCAGTCGACAGGAAGAGACCCAGTACTTC.